This record concerns one T cell receptor beta chain sequence. PCR employed 60 Vbeta and 13 Jbeta primers. TCRdb's table, derived via immunoSEQ multiplex PCR, lists solely in-frame clones and lacks some. The sample includes roughly 100,000 clones, roughly 80% of them seen just once. The data originate from a study of cytomegalovirus exposure and HLA in healthy donors. V was clipped by 4 bases and J by 6 bases, with 7 bases between them. Germline CDR1 reads SGHRS; CDR2 reads YFSETQ. This CDR3 region has 12 residues. Sequencing used PBMCs. The source of this sequence is a man between 40 and 49 years old in good health and CMV-seropositive. The chain joins TRBV5-1 to TRBJ2-2; the D gene is possibly TRBD2 (5 bases). The DNA of the CDR3 is TGCGCCAGCAGCCCGGAGGCCGGGGAGCTGTTTTTT. Residues: CASSPEAGELFF.